Below are 15 T cell receptor beta chains sequenced from a single sample in a study of cytomegalovirus exposure and HLA in healthy donors. A multiplex PCR was run with 60 Vbeta primers and 13 Jbeta primers. The method was immunoSEQ multiplex PCR; TCRdb's version includes in-frame clones alone and lacks a portion of them. The data show about 130,000 clones, roughly a tenth seen once. Sequenced sample: PBMCs. The source is a woman aged 18-35 years in good health and CMV-seropositive.

Remarks on this clone: The sample contains more than one DNA sequence encoding this CDR3. The V and J genes are TRBV5-1 and TRBJ2-2; 7 nucleotides align to TRBD2. The V segment lost 0 bases and the J segment 5 bases; nucleotides outside the gene matches: 4. Looked up from germline, CDR1 is SGHRS and CDR2 is YFSETQ. The CDR3 has 15 amino acids. The CDR3 region has the DNA TGCGCCAGCAGCTTGGGCGGGAGTTTTACCGGGGAGCTGTTTTTT. Its translation: CASSLGGSFTGELFF.

This clone was detected only a few times. The chain joins TRBV30 to TRBJ1-1; D call uncertain. Between the trimmed V and J ends, which lost 6 bases and 4 bases, there was a span of 21 bases. Germline CDR1 is GTSNPN and CDR2 is SVGIG (reference sequence). This CDR3 is 15 amino acids long. Here the CDR3 reads CACQRSRPSGTEAFF. Written as DNA, the CDR3 is TGTGCCTGTCAGAGGTCCCGGCCCTCGGGCACTGAAGCTTTCTTT.

This clone is medium-sized within its sample. The V call is TRBV10-3, the J call TRBJ2-1; TRBD2 matches at 7 bases. The V gene's germline CDR1 is ENHRY and CDR2 SYGVKD. The CDR3 covers 15 residues. Trimming took 2 bases from V and 2 from J; bases not matched to a gene: 3. CDR3 bases: TGTGCCATCAGTGAGGTGGCGGGGGCCTACAATGAGCAGTTCTTC. Encoded protein: CAISEVAGAYNEQFF.

The chain couples TRBV2 to TRBJ1-1; TRBD1 matches at 8 bases. Germline assignment: CDR1 SNHLY and CDR2 FYNNEI. The CDR3 consists of 13 residues. After removal of 5 bases from V and 6 bases from J, the junction contained 5 bases not matched to a gene. The CDR3 loop reads CASSSDRGAEAFF. The CDR3 DNA sequence: TGTGCCAGCAGTTCAGACAGGGGCGCTGAAGCTTTCTTT.

V and J are TRBV19 and TRBJ2-1; 9 bases map to TRBD2. Germline V gives CDR1 LNHDA, CDR2 SQIVND (reference sequence). The ends lost 5 bases at V and 8 bases at J; junction bases unmatched: 10. The CDR3 consists of 15 residues. CDR3 protein: CASSLGGRANHEQFF. For the CDR3, the DNA is TGTGCCAGTAGTTTGGGCGGGAGGGCCAATCATGAGCAGTTCTTC.

This clone appeared a few times. The V gene is TRBV11-1, the J gene TRBJ2-7, with 8 bases lining up with TRBD1. The V and J ends lost 3 bases and 6 bases, in that order; junction bases with no gene match: 4. Looked up from germline, CDR1 is SGHAT and CDR2 is FQDESV (reference sequence). CDR3 length: 13 residues. The CDR3 loop reads CASSFDRGFEQYF. CDR3 sequence (DNA): TGTGCCAGCAGCTTTGACAGGGGATTCGAGCAGTACTTC.

The chain couples TRBV30 to TRBJ2-1; perhaps TRBD1 as D (6 bases). The CDR3 totals 13 residues. The germline CDR1 and CDR2 sequences are GTSNPN and SVGIG (reference sequence). Trimming removed 2 bases from V and 9 bases from J, with 14 bases in between. The CDR3 DNA follows: TGTGCCTGGAGTTTCTCAGGGGTAGGTGAGCAGTTCTTC. Its protein is CAWSFSGVGEQFF.

V usage is TRBV5-4 and J usage is TRBJ2-5; 8 nucleotides agree with TRBD2. The ends lost 9 bases at V and 5 bases at J; junction bases unmatched: 15. The CDR3 runs 15 residues. The germline CDR1 and CDR2 sequences are SGHNT and YYREEE (reference sequence). The DNA of the CDR3 is TGTGCCACCAAAGTTCCCGGGAGGGGTTGGGAGACCCAGTACTTC. Protein product: CATKVPGRGWETQYF.

This clone was counted only a few times. V and J are TRBV6-5 and TRBJ1-1; a weak D match, TRBD1 (5 bases). The V end was cut by 6 bases, the J end by 1 base, with 9 bases between. Germline-derived CDR1 and CDR2 are MNHEY and SVGAGI. There are 13 residues in the CDR3. CDR3 amino acids: CASRGGANTEAFF. DNA of the CDR3: TGTGCCAGCAGGGGGGGAGCGAACACTGAAGCTTTCTTT.

The chain employs TRBV6-1 and TRBJ2-7; TRBD1 agrees at 7 bases. The CDR3 has 13 residues. Trimming at V came to 6 bases and at J to 0 bases, leaving 2 bases not matched to a gene. CDR1 is MNHNS and CDR2 is SASEGT in the germline V gene. CDR3 sequence (DNA): TGTGCCAGCAGCGCAGGGGGCTCCTACGAGCAGTACTTC. Residues: CASSAGGSYEQYF.

This clone has a handful of counts. The rearrangement uses TRBV5-1 and TRBJ2-7; 10 bases align to TRBD2. The length of the CDR3 is 15 residues. The germline gives CDR1 SGHRS, CDR2 YFSETQ. V shed 4 bases, J shed 2 bases, and the junction held 6 bases outside the gene matches. The CDR3 bases are TGCGCCAGCAGCCCAAGGACTAGCGGTCCCTACGAGCAGTACTTC. Its protein product is CASSPRTSGPYEQYF.

This clone was seen more than once but under ten times. The gene calls are TRBV6-4 and TRBJ2-1, with D possibly matching TRBD2 (6 bases). V dropped 8 bases and J dropped 9 bases, with 17 bases sitting between them. The CDR3 is 13 residues long. From germline, CDR1 is MRHNA and CDR2 SNTAGT. CDR3 in DNA: TGTGCCAGCCTACCTTCGGAGGGTGGTGAGCAGTTCTTC. Translation: CASLPSEGGEQFF.

This clone was observed a handful of times. The rearrangement links TRBV9 to TRBJ1-1; D is perhaps TRBD1 (6 bases). The V gene's germline CDR1 is SGDLS and CDR2 YYNGEE. With 4 bases removed from V and 5 bases from J, the gap between germline ends came to 15 bases. The CDR3 has 14 amino acids. CDR3 bases: TGTGCCAGCAGCCCCGAACAGGGAAGGACTGAAGCTTTCTTT. Its translation is CASSPEQGRTEAFF. The entire variable domain, with the rest obtained from reference TRBV9 and TRBJ1-1, is as follows: DSGVTQTPKHLITATGQRVTLRCSPRSGDLSVYWYQQSLDQGLQFLIQYYNGEERAKGNILERFSAQQFPDLHSELNLSSLELGDSALYFCASSPEQGRTEAFFGQGTRLTVV.

In its sample, this clone was seen a few times. The chain combines TRBV5-1 with TRBJ2-3, with TRBD2 as a possible D gene (6 bases). Germline V lookup: CDR1 SGHRS, CDR2 YFSETQ. The V end was cut by 5 bases, the J end by 5 bases, with 15 bases between. This CDR3 comprises 14 residues. The CDR3 loop reads CASRWGEIGDTQYF. The CDR3, as DNA: TGCGCCAGCAGATGGGGGGAGATAGGAGATACGCAGTATTTT.

This clone was observed many times. The chain uses TRBV2 and TRBJ2-7, with a tentative D call TRBD2 (6 bases). Trimming pared 7 bases from V and 1 base from J, leaving 11 bases between. This CDR3 comprises 13 residues. Germline-derived CDR1 and CDR2 are SNHLY and FYNNEI. CDR3 region: CASTLADSYEQYF. The CDR3 DNA reads TGTGCCAGCACCTTAGCGGATTCCTACGAGCAGTACTTC.